The following is a T cell receptor (beta chain) sequence with its context. What this receptor recognizes is not known. No base quality values were provided; no much bigger clone lies one nucleotide off. The CDR3 goes from the cysteine to the phenylalanine over 14 residues. The retained sequence is limited to the CDR3, 42 bases, with the frame set at the first base. CDR1 LNHDA and CDR2 SQIVND are derived from the germline V gene (reference sequence). The V end loses 5 bases and the J end loses 8 bases, and a stretch of 15 bases separates them. The data were obtained in a study of T cell responses to AZD1222 COVID-19 vaccine (dated by TCRdb to the early 2020s). With regard to the full study: A total of 230 or so trial participants underwent TCR sequencing, of whom 207 received two doses of AZD1222 and some 25 received two doses of the MenACWY control vaccine. Trial participants were enrolled into age subgroups of 18-55, 56-69 and 70-plus years, which contained about 150, 27 and 61 TCR-sequenced participants, respectively. Broader findings and caveats from the paper: Conclusions about previously exposed vaccinees are limited, since just five to seven AZD1222 recipients were seropositive for SARS-CoV-2 at baseline. No day 14 peak-response samples were available, so repertoires were characterized only after the peak T cell response. Nearly half of unique spike-specific TCRs reportedly recognized epitopes outside regions mutated in the B.1.351 and B.1.1.7 variants. In the small 56-69-year group, the increase in depth fell short of significance, most likely because of low power. Most participants were white British and females outnumbered males, and the authors suggested that clonal diversity may have been underestimated. The whole spike protein was spanned by vaccine-associated CD4 TCRs, and dominant responses were seen in regions 160-218 and 743-854. After two AZD1222 doses, both the breadth and the depth of spike-specific TCRs were significantly higher than at day 0 and than in MenACWY recipients.

The CDR3 regions of human TCRbeta chains were analyzed by immunosequencing. As for the authors' bioinformatics: TCRs in the repertoires were compared against a reference library of SARS-CoV-2-specific TCRs that had been generated with the MIRA antigen-specificity platform. Breadth was defined as the fraction of unique TCRs that were SARS-CoV-2-associated. Depth was defined as the fraction of total T cells that were SARS-CoV-2-associated. Using the MIRA data, each spike-specific TCR was mapped to the spike region that the TCR reacts to and placed in a CD4 or CD8 class. Log10-transformed breadth and depth values were compared by one-way ANOVA with Sidak's multiple comparisons tests. The clones in this table, taken by TCRdb from immuneACCESS, are in-frame only. Not every clone is retained; where verified, under half of the shortfall comes from an unresolved V gene, and the cause of the rest is unknown. That table furnishes V, J and clone size, whereas the DNA furnished D and trimming. This sample comprises around 150,000 clones, about 90% of them detected only once. In total, the top ten clones hold 4.4% of the sample.

Explained via the paper, the time point label denotes: baseline before first vaccination. The label giving this sample's treatment or condition can be read as: meningococcal conjugate vaccine given as trial control. Samples from vaccinated people were obtained from the UK trials COV001 and COV002, which included a single-blind randomized controlled phase 2/3 trial of AZD1222 (ChAdOx1 nCoV-19) in healthy adults. For TCRbeta chain sequencing, PBMC samples from trial participants were taken at day 0 and at day 28 after the second dose. The clonotype was recovered from an adult in good health. The sequence links TRBV19 to TRBJ1-4, with the D gene not clear enough to name. The sequenced sample was peripheral blood, obtained on day 0 of MenACWY control vaccination. The CDR3 reads as follows: CASSGRADKEKLFF. The nucleotide sequence is given as TGTGCCAGTAGTGGGAGGGCTGATAAAGAAAAACTGTTTTTT.